This is a list of T cell receptor beta chains from one sample in a study of blood T cell repertoires in COVID-19. TCRdb keeps only in-frame clones here, not all; method: immunoSEQ multiplex PCR. This sample has tens of thousands of clones, with 87% found just once. Material for sequencing was peripheral blood. Source of these receptors: a woman aged 80 or older with acute or convalescent COVID-19. CDR3s include the opening cysteine and the closing phenylalanine or tryptophan. The D gene is left open where the match is weak. Expanded clones get a size class; other rows say once, few or many, or leave the size out.

CDR3aa: CASSVAGTSGTYNEQFF
CDR3nt: TGTGCCAGCAGCGTAGCGGGGACTAGCGGGACCTACAATGAGCAGTTCTTC
abundance: -
d_gene: TRBD2
v_gene: TRBV9
j_gene: TRBJ2-1

CDR3aa: CASTGTENNEQFF
CDR3nt: TGTGCCAGCACCGGGACAGAGAACAATGAGCAGTTCTTC
abundance: -
d_gene: TRBD1
v_gene: TRBV10-3
j_gene: TRBJ2-1

CDR3aa: CASSPPGGLTLNTEAFF
CDR3nt: TGTGCCAGCAGCCCTCCCGGTGGTCTGACTCTGAACACTGAAGCTTTCTTT
abundance: -
d_gene: -
v_gene: TRBV14
j_gene: TRBJ1-1

CDR3aa: CASSSHPGQGDYGYTF
CDR3nt: TGTGCCAGCAGTTCCCATCCGGGACAGGGCGACTATGGCTACACCTTC
abundance: -
d_gene: TRBD1
v_gene: TRBV27
j_gene: TRBJ1-2

CDR3aa: CATSRGKDIWNTEAFF
CDR3nt: TGTGCCACCAGCAGAGGTAAGGACATATGGAACACTGAAGCTTTCTTT
abundance: -
d_gene: -
v_gene: TRBV15
j_gene: TRBJ1-1

CDR3aa: CASSYPGRNTEAFF
CDR3nt: TGTGCCAGCAGTTACCCTGGGCGTAACACTGAAGCTTTCTTT
abundance: -
d_gene: -
v_gene: TRBV6-6
j_gene: TRBJ1-1

CDR3aa: CASSLDPVRDRGTGELFF
CDR3nt: TGTGCCAGCAGCTTAGACCCGGTCCGGGACAGGGGCACCGGGGAGCTGTTTTTT
abundance: -
d_gene: TRBD1
v_gene: TRBV11-3
j_gene: TRBJ2-2

CDR3aa: CASSPLAGGLDEQYF
CDR3nt: TGTGCCAGCTCACCATTGGCAGGGGGCCTGGACGAGCAGTACTTC
abundance: -
d_gene: TRBD1
v_gene: TRBV18
j_gene: TRBJ2-7

CDR3aa: CASSLDLMGAYGYTF
CDR3nt: TGCGCCAGCAGCTTGGATCTGATGGGCGCCTATGGCTACACCTTC
abundance: -
d_gene: -
v_gene: TRBV5-1
j_gene: TRBJ1-2

CDR3aa: CASSLALAGNTGELFF
CDR3nt: TGCGCCAGCAGCTTGGCGCTAGCGGGGAACACCGGGGAGCTGTTTTTT
abundance: once
d_gene: TRBD2
v_gene: TRBV5-1
j_gene: TRBJ2-2

CDR3aa: CASIRTGTYGYTF
CDR3nt: TGTGCCAGCATCCGGACAGGGACCTATGGCTACACCTTC
abundance: -
d_gene: TRBD1
v_gene: TRBV7-9
j_gene: TRBJ1-2

CDR3aa: CASSLYRDQPQHF
CDR3nt: TGTGCCAGCAGCTTATACAGGGATCAGCCCCAGCATTTT
abundance: -
d_gene: -
v_gene: TRBV11-2
j_gene: TRBJ1-5

CDR3aa: CASREPGGDYEQYF
CDR3nt: TGTGCCAGCAGGGAGCCGGGAGGAGACTACGAGCAGTACTTC
abundance: -
d_gene: TRBD2
v_gene: TRBV6-6
j_gene: TRBJ2-7

CDR3aa: CASSVDSRIEKLFF
CDR3nt: TGTGCCAGCAGCGTCGACAGCCGGATCGAAAAACTGTTTTTT
abundance: -
d_gene: -
v_gene: TRBV9
j_gene: TRBJ1-4

CDR3aa: CASSIAPGEGYGYTF
CDR3nt: TGTGCCAGTAGTATAGCCCCAGGGGAGGGCTATGGCTACACCTTC
abundance: -
d_gene: -
v_gene: TRBV19
j_gene: TRBJ1-2

CDR3aa: CASSLGQINTGELFF
CDR3nt: TGTGCCAGCAGCTTGGGACAGATAAACACCGGGGAGCTGTTTTTT
abundance: -
d_gene: -
v_gene: TRBV5-6
j_gene: TRBJ2-2

CDR3aa: CASSTLWTSGDYNEQFF
CDR3nt: TGTGCCAGTAGTACTCTTTGGACTAGCGGAGACTACAATGAGCAGTTCTTC
abundance: -
d_gene: TRBD2
v_gene: TRBV19
j_gene: TRBJ2-1

CDR3aa: CASSDPLNTEAFF
CDR3nt: TGTGCCAGCAGTGACCCATTGAACACTGAAGCTTTCTTT
abundance: once
d_gene: -
v_gene: TRBV25-1
j_gene: TRBJ1-1

CDR3aa: CASSSGAGGYYEQYF
CDR3nt: TGTGCCAGTAGTAGCGGTGCAGGGGGCTACTACGAGCAGTACTTC
abundance: -
d_gene: TRBD1
v_gene: TRBV19
j_gene: TRBJ2-7

CDR3aa: CASWDRTNTGELFF
CDR3nt: TGTGCCAGCTGGGACAGGACGAACACCGGGGAGCTGTTTTTT
abundance: -
d_gene: TRBD1
v_gene: TRBV5-4
j_gene: TRBJ2-2

CDR3aa: CASSQTGTEETQYF
CDR3nt: TGTGCCAGCAGCCAGACCGGGACAGAAGAGACCCAGTACTTC
abundance: -
d_gene: TRBD1
v_gene: TRBV3-1/TRBV3-2
j_gene: TRBJ2-5

CDR3aa: CASSFGDGNTEAFF
CDR3nt: TGTGCCAGCAGCTTCGGAGACGGTAACACTGAAGCTTTCTTT
abundance: -
d_gene: -
v_gene: TRBV5-6
j_gene: TRBJ1-1

CDR3aa: CASTLGGVGELFF
CDR3nt: TGTGCCAGCACTCTGGGCGGGGTCGGGGAGCTGTTTTTT
abundance: -
d_gene: -
v_gene: TRBV12-3/TRBV12-4
j_gene: TRBJ2-2

CDR3aa: CASSSADSYTDTQYF
CDR3nt: TGTGCCAGCAGCAGCGCCGACTCCTACACAGATACGCAGTATTTT
abundance: -
d_gene: -
v_gene: TRBV3-1/TRBV3-2
j_gene: TRBJ2-3